This entry concerns a single T cell receptor beta chain. Its specificity is not known. Trimming left V 0 bases short and J 4 bases short, with 10 bases between. There are 14 residues in the CDR3. CDR1 and CDR2 (germline): SGHRS, YFSETQ. TCRdb's copy holds only in-frame clones and misses some; the assay was immunoSEQ multiplex PCR. Of 31,000 or so clones detected, about 90% appear once; the ten largest clones hold more than 0.95%. This sample is drawn from a study of T cells in narcolepsy. Study-level information: Healthy controls were enrolled alongside patients with narcolepsy type 1 or type 2.

General study points: In some patient and control memory CD4+ samples, autoreactive clones were absent. Same-patient CSF and blood CD4+ T cell clonotypes included HCRT-specific and TRIB2-specific autoreactive ones.

The sequenced material came from CD45RA- memory CD4+ T cells from PBMCs. The TCR comes from a human donor with narcolepsy. The chain employs TRBV5-1 and TRBJ1-2; D not certain. The CDR3 loop is CASSLGQTTYGYTF. CDR3 bases: TGCGCCAGCAGCTTGGGGCAGACTACCTATGGCTACACCTTC. Variable domain in full (rest from reference TRBV5-1 and TRBJ1-2): KAGVTQTPRYLIKTRGQQVTLSCSPISGHRSVSWYQQTPGQGLQFLFEYFSETQRNKGNFPGRFSGRQFSNSRSEMNVSTLELGDSALYLCASSLGQTTYGYTFGSGTRLTVV.